This T cell receptor beta chain is from a study of OX40 agonist ivuxolimab in advanced cancers. Whole-study context: Of the participants, 40% to 50% had some prior anti-PD-1, anti-PD-L1 or anti-CTLA-4 therapy, which was allowed.

Sequenced by immunoSEQ multiplex PCR; TCRdb stores in-frame clones only, minus some. The sample holds tens of thousands of clones, roughly 89% seen once. Sequenced material: CD4+ or CD8+ T cells sorted from blood, taken in a trial of the OX40 agonist ivuxolimab. The TCR comes from an adult with an advanced solid tumor such as melanoma, head and neck, liver or kidney cancer.

In DNA, the CDR3 is TGTGCCAGCAGCCCCCGGACGGATACCTACAATGAGCAGTTCTTC. Protein: CASSPRTDTYNEQFF. This rearrangement joins TRBV11-3 to TRBJ2-1; D remains ambiguous. V dropped 5 bases and J dropped 2 bases, with 13 bases sitting between them. Germline V gene sequence: CDR1 SGHNT, CDR2 YENEEA. This CDR3 spans 15 amino acids. The full variable domain, in which reference TRBV11-3 and TRBJ2-1 provide the parts outside the CDR3, is EAGVVQSPRYKIIEKKQPVAFWCNPISGHNTLYWYLQNLGQGPELLIRYENEEAVDDSQLPKDRFSAERLKGVDSTLKIQPAELGDSAVYLCASSPRTDTYNEQFFGPGTRLTVL.